The next 23 T cell receptor beta chains were all read from a single sample in a study of cytomegalovirus exposure and HLA in healthy donors. PCR involved 60 Vbeta and 13 Jbeta primers. Using immunoSEQ multiplex PCR, the repertoire was profiled, and TCRdb retains in-frame clones only, with some absent. The table lists 90,000 to 150,000 clones, 74% of them singletons. The sample consisted of PBMCs. These receptors came from a human donor in good health.

The chain combines TRBV7-2 with TRBJ2-3; the match to TRBD2 covers 11 bases. This CDR3 spans 17 amino acids. Germline V gene sequence: CDR1 SGHTA, CDR2 FQGNSA. V shed 4 bases, J shed 7 bases, and the junction held 13 bases outside the gene matches. The chain's CDR3 is CASSSPLAGGGLHTQYF. The CDR3 nucleotides are TGTGCCAGCAGCTCTCCGTTAGCGGGAGGGGGGCTTCATACGCAGTATTTT.

In this sample, this clone turned up once. The chain uses TRBV5-6 and TRBJ2-7, with TRBD1 identical over 10 bases. Losses at the gene ends were 1 base for V and 1 base for J; bases not matched to a gene: 11. This CDR3 comprises 18 residues. CDR1 SGHDT and CDR2 YYEEEE come from the germline V gene. CDR3 amino acids: CASSLSPGQGRYSYEQYF. The CDR3 DNA sequence: TGTGCCAGCAGCTTGTCCCCGGGACAGGGGCGATATTCCTACGAGCAGTACTTC.

V gene TRBV6-6 combines with J gene TRBJ2-1; D is undetermined. CDR3 length: 15 amino acids. The germline V gene encodes CDR1 MNHNY and CDR2 SVGAGI (reference sequence). The ends were cut back, 5 bases at V and 3 bases at J, with 14 bases in the middle. The CDR3 spells CASSVGSGFYNEQFF. CDR3 bases: TGTGCCAGCAGTGTCGGGTCGGGTTTCTACAATGAGCAGTTCTTC.

J is TRBJ2-1 and V is TRBV29-1, with 10 bases that match TRBD2. Looked up from germline, CDR1 is SQVTM and CDR2 is ANQGSEA. The CDR3 extends over 15 amino acids. For the CDR3, the DNA is TGCAGTCGGGGAGCTAGCGGGAGCTCCTACAATGAGCAGTTCTTC. This encodes CSRGASGSSYNEQFF.

This clone is a singleton in its sample. This chain connects TRBV7-9 to TRBJ1-5; TRBD1 might be the D (5 bases). Trimming took 10 bases from V and 9 from J, leaving 10 bases between them. Germline values: CDR1 SEHNR, CDR2 FQNEAQ (reference sequence). The CDR3 totals 10 residues. The CDR3, as DNA: TGTGCCATCGGGGGTCCGCCCCAGCATTTT. Protein: CAIGGPPQHF.

The J gene is TRBJ1-3, the V gene TRBV7-2, with D perhaps matching TRBD1 (5 bases). CDR1 is SGHTA, CDR2 FQGNSA, per germline. V lost 2 bases to trimming and J lost 3 bases, with 11 bases between them. This CDR3 contains 15 residues. CDR3 protein: CASSLQGQGGNTIYF. CDR3 nucleotides: TGTGCCAGCAGCTTACAGGGCCAAGGTGGAAACACCATATATTTT.

This clone was seen a few times. V usage is TRBV28 and J usage is TRBJ1-1; unclear D gene. CDR1 and CDR2 from the germline V gene are MDHEN and SYDVKM. The CDR3 is 14 amino acids. Deletions cut 6 bases from V and 1 base from J, with 12 bases between. The CDR3: CASRQPPGNTEAFF. The CDR3 DNA reads as TGTGCCAGCAGGCAACCGCCCGGGAACACTGAAGCTTTCTTT.

Here the CDR3 reads CASGAGTSYEQYF. CDR3 DNA sequence: TGTGCCAGCGGTGCGGGAACCTCCTACGAGCAGTACTTC. The V and J genes are TRBV28 and TRBJ2-7; D is possibly TRBD2 (6 bases). CDR1 and CDR2 from the germline V gene are MDHEN and SYDVKM. The V end was cut by 8 bases, the J end by 0 bases, with 11 bases between. The CDR3 is 13 residues long.

DNA for the CDR3: TGTGCCAGCGGCAGATCCAATCAGCCCCAGCATTTT. Translated, it gives CASGRSNQPQHF. The chain has TRBV6-6 and TRBJ1-5; D not certain. The V end lost 8 bases, the J end lost 3 bases, and 8 bases lay between the germline ends. The CDR3 sequence is 12 residues long. Germline assignment: CDR1 MNHNY and CDR2 SVGAGI (reference sequence).

The J gene is TRBJ1-1, the V gene TRBV6-5; TRBD1 aligns across 7 bases. Germline-derived CDR1 and CDR2 are MNHEY and SVGAGI. J gave up 0 bases and V 11 bases, and 6 bases lay outside the gene matches. This CDR3 contains 13 residues. The CDR3 loop reads CASGGILNTEAFF. Written as DNA, the CDR3 is TGTGCCTCAGGGGGGATTTTGAACACTGAAGCTTTCTTT.

This clone was counted once. CDR3: CIPRQGPYSGANVLTF. The CDR3 nucleotides read TGCATCCCACGACAGGGCCCCTACTCTGGGGCCAACGTCCTGACTTTC. V usage is TRBV29-1 and J usage is TRBJ2-6, with 7 positions matching TRBD1. This CDR3 has 16 residues. CDR1 is SQVTM and CDR2 is ANQGSEA in the germline V gene.

V and J are TRBV6-5 and TRBJ2-7, with 7 bases that match TRBD1. The CDR3 length is 15 residues. Trimming at V came to 0 bases and at J to 0 bases, leaving 2 bases not matched to a gene. The germline gives CDR1 MNHEY, CDR2 SVGAGI. The CDR3 DNA reads as TGTGCCAGCAGTTACTCTAGGGACAGCTCCTACGAGCAGTACTTC. Its protein product is CASSYSRDSSYEQYF.

This clone came up a few times. The chain has TRBV7-2 and TRBJ1-2; TRBD1 agrees at 11 bases. Per the germline V gene, CDR1 is SGHTA and CDR2 is FQGNSA. Trimming removed 5 bases from V and 2 bases from J; junction bases left unmatched: 13. The CDR3 covers 18 residues. The CDR3, as DNA: TGTGCCAGCAGCCGTAAATCACCCGGGACAGGGGGGAACTATGGCTACACCTTC. Translating it yields CASSRKSPGTGGNYGYTF.

V is TRBV5-1 and J is TRBJ2-1; 11 nucleotides align to TRBD1. The germline V gene encodes CDR1 SGHRS and CDR2 YFSETQ. This CDR3 comprises 15 residues. V shed 1 base, J shed 6 bases, and the junction held 3 bases outside the gene matches. CDR3 in amino acids: CASSLSGQGVNEQFF. DNA of the CDR3: TGCGCCAGCAGCTTGTCGGGACAGGGGGTCAATGAGCAGTTCTTC.

J is TRBJ2-3 and V is TRBV6-1; D possibly corresponds to TRBD1 (5 bases). Germline V gives CDR1 MNHNS, CDR2 SASEGT. Trimming shortened V by 3 bases and J by 0 bases, and 10 bases separated the two germline ends. There are 15 residues in the CDR3. CDR3 region: CASSESSGSTDTQYF. CDR3 in DNA: TGTGCCAGCAGTGAGTCCTCAGGGAGCACAGATACGCAGTATTTT.

For this clone: Compared with germline, one end of the junction differs, possibly owing to a read error. This chain uses TRBV7-9 with TRBJ2-2; no clear D gene. This CDR3 is built from 15 residues. The V gene's germline CDR1 is SEHNR and CDR2 FQNEAQ (reference sequence). As DNA, the CDR3 is TGTTCCAGCAGCTTGGGCGAGTCGAACACCGGGGAGCTGTTTTTT. Translated, it gives CSSSLGESNTGELFF. The variable domain in full, completed from reference TRBV7-9 and TRBJ2-2, reads DTGVSQNPRHKITKRGQNVTFRCDPISEHNRLYWYRQTLGQGPEFLTYFQNEAQLEKSRLLSDRFSAERPKGSFSTLEIQRTEQGDSAMYLCSSSLGESNTGELFFGEGSRLTVL.

The genes are TRBV25-1 and TRBJ2-6, with D unresolved. V lost 0 bases and J lost 0, with 6 bases in between. CDR1 MGHDK and CDR2 SYGVNS come from the germline V gene. The CDR3 runs 16 residues. For the CDR3, the DNA is TGTGCCAGCAGTGAATATCGGTCCTCTGGGGCCAACGTCCTGACTTTC. Its translation: CASSEYRSSGANVLTF.

This rearrangement joins TRBV5-1 to TRBJ2-3, with D hard to call. Per the germline V gene, CDR1 is SGHRS and CDR2 is YFSETQ. CDR3 length equals 15 residues. V lost 0 bases and J 0 bases, leaving 8 bases between the germline ends. In DNA, the CDR3 is TGCGCCAGCAGCTTGGTGGCAGGTAGCACAGATACGCAGTATTTT. This translates into CASSLVAGSTDTQYF.

This clone was observed a single time. The chain recombines TRBV29-1 with TRBJ2-1; 14 nucleotides match TRBD2. This CDR3 spans 20 amino acids. Losses at the gene ends were 1 base for V and 0 bases for J; bases not matched to a gene: 11. Per germline, CDR1 SQVTM and CDR2 ANQGSEA. This CDR3 is CSVEGPVGTSGRGSYNEQFF. The CDR3, as DNA: TGCAGCGTTGAAGGACCAGTGGGGACTAGCGGGAGAGGCTCCTACAATGAGCAGTTCTTC.

This chain uses TRBV6-5 with TRBJ1-3; possible D gene TRBD1, 5 bases. V gave up 6 bases and J gave up 0 bases, with 12 bases separating them. The length of the CDR3 is 15 residues. Looked up from germline, CDR1 is MNHEY and CDR2 is SVGAGI. CDR3 in amino acids: CASRKTGNSGNTIYF. The CDR3 DNA sequence: TGTGCCAGCAGAAAAACAGGAAACTCTGGAAACACCATATATTTT.

V and J are TRBV30 and TRBJ2-1, with TRBD2 matching over 7 bases. From germline, CDR1 is GTSNPN and CDR2 SVGIG (reference sequence). V lost 1 base to trimming and J lost 1 base; unmatched junction nucleotides: 1. There are 14 residues in the CDR3. The CDR3 here is CAWSGGRSYNEQFF. The CDR3 region has the DNA TGTGCCTGGAGTGGCGGGAGATCCTACAATGAGCAGTTCTTC.

V usage is TRBV29-1 and J usage is TRBJ1-5; TRBD1 agrees at 8 bases. CDR3 size: 14 residues. Germline V lookup: CDR1 SQVTM, CDR2 ANQGSEA. With 5 bases clipped from V and 3 bases from J, the junction kept 6 bases outside the gene matches. This chain's CDR3 is CSVSPTGVNQPQHF. In DNA, the CDR3 is TGCAGCGTTTCCCCGACAGGGGTCAATCAGCCCCAGCATTTT.

V and J are TRBV9 and TRBJ1-2, with 9 bases matching TRBD1. The germline V gene has CDR1 SGDLS and CDR2 YYNGEE. CDR3 length: 13 residues. With 5 bases clipped from V and 7 bases from J, the junction kept 6 bases outside the gene matches. CDR3 in DNA: TGTGCCAGCAGTGGGACAGGGAGTTTTGGCTACACCTTC. It yields the protein CASSGTGSFGYTF.